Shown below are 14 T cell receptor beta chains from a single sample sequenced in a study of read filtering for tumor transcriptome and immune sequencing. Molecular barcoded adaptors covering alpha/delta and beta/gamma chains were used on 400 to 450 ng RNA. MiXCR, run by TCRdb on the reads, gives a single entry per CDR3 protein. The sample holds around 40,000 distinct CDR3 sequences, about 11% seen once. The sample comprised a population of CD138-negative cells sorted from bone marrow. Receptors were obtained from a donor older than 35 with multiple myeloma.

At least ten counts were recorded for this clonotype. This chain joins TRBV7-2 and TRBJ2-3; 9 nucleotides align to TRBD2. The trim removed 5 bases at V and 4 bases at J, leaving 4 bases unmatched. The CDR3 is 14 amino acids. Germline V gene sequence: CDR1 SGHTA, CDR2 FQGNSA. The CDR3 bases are TGTGCCAGCAGCCCTAGACTAGCGGCAGATACGCAGTATTTT. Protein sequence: CASSPRLAADTQYF.

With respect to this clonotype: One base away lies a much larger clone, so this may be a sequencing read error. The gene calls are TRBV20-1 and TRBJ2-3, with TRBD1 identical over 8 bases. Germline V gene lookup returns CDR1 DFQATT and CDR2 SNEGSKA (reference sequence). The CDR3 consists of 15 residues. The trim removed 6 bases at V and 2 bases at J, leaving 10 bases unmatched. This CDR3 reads CSAAGTGGPTDTQYF. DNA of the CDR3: TGCAGTGCCGCCGGGACAGGAGGACCCACAGATACGCAGTATTTT.

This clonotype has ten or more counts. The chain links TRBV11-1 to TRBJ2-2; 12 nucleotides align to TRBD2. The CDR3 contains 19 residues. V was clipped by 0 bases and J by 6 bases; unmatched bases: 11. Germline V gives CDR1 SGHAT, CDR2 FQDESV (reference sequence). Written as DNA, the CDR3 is TGTGCCAGCAGCTTAGCCCCCCTAGCGGGGGGGCCGGGCGCCGGGGAGCTGTTTTTT. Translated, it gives CASSLAPLAGGPGAGELFF.

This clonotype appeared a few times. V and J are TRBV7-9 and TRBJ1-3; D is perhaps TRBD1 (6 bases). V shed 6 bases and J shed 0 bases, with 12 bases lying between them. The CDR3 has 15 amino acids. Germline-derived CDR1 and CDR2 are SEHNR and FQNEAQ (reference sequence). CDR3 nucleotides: TGTGCCAGCAGGCGGACAGAGATCTCTGGAAACACCATATATTTT. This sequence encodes CASRRTEISGNTIYF.

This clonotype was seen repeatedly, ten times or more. CDR3 in amino acids: CATSMGPVEPQHF. The CDR3 DNA is TGTGCCACCAGCATGGGGCCCGTTGAGCCCCAGCATTTT. This chain connects TRBV15 to TRBJ1-5; D may be TRBD1 (5 bases). The length of the CDR3 is 13 residues. From germline, CDR1 is LNHNV and CDR2 YYDKDF (reference sequence). The V end was cut by 4 bases, the J end by 8 bases, with 12 bases between.

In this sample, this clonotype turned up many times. In nucleotides, the CDR3 is TGCAGCGTTGACAGGGGGAACTATGGCTACACCTTC. Translating gives CSVDRGNYGYTF. The V and J genes are TRBV29-1 and TRBJ1-2, with 7 bases lining up with TRBD1. V was pared by 3 bases and J by 2 bases, with 0 bases of the junction left unmatched. There are 12 residues in the CDR3. Germline V gives CDR1 SQVTM, CDR2 ANQGSEA.

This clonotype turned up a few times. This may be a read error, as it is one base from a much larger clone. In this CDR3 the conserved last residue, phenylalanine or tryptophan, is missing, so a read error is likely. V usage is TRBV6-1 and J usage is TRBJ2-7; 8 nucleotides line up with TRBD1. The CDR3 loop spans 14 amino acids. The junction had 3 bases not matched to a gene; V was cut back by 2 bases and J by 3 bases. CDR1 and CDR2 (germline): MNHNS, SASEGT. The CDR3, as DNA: TGTGCCAGCAGTGAATTGGACAGGGTCTACGAGCAGTACCTC. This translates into CASSELDRVYEQYL.

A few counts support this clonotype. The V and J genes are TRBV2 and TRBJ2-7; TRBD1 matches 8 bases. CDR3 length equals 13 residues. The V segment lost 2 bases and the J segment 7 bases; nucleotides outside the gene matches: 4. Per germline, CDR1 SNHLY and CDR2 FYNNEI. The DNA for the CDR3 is TGTGCCAGCAGTGAAAACAGGGGGGAAGAGCAGTACTTC. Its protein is CASSENRGEEQYF.

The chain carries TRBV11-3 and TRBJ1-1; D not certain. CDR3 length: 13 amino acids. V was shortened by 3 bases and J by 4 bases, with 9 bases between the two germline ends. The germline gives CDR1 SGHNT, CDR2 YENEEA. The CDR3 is CASSLIPGTEAFF. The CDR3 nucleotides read TGTGCCAGCAGCTTGATCCCGGGCACTGAAGCTTTCTTT. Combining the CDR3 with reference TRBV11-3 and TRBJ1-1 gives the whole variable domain EAGVVQSPRYKIIEKKQPVAFWCNPISGHNTLYWYLQNLGQGPELLIRYENEEAVDDSQLPKDRFSAERLKGVDSTLKIQPAELGDSAVYLCASSLIPGTEAFFGQGTRLTVV.

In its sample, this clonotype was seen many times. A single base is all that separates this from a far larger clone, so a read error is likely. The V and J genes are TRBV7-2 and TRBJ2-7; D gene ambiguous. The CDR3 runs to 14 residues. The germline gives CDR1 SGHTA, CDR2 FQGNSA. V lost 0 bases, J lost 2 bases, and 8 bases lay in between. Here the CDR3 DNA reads TGTGCCAGCAGCTTAGCGGACGGCGCCTACGAGCAGTACTTC. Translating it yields CASSLADGAYEQYF.

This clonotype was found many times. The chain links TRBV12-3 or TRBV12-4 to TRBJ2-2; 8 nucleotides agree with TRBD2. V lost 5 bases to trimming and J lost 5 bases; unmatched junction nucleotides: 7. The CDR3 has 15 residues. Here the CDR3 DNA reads TGTGCCAGCAGTCCCACGGGGGGGAGGACCGGGGAGCTGTTTTTT. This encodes CASSPTGGRTGELFF.

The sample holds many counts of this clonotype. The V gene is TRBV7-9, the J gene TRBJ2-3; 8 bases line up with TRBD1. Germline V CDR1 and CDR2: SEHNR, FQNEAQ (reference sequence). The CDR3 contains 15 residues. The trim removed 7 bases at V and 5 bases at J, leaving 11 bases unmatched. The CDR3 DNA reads TGTGCCAGCAAGGAGGGGACAGGCGGGGAAGATACGCAGTATTTT. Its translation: CASKEGTGGEDTQYF.

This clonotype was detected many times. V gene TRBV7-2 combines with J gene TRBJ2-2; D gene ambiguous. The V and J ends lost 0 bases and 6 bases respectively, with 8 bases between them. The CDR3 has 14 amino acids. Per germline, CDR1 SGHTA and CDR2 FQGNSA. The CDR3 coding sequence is TGTGCCAGCAGCTTAGCGATTACCCCCGGGGAGCTGTTTTTT. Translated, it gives CASSLAITPGELFF.

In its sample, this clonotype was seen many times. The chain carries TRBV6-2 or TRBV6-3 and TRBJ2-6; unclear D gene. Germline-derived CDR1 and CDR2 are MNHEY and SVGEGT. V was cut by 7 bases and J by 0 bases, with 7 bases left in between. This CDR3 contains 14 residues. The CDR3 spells CASKDSSGANVLTF. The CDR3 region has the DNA TGTGCCAGCAAGGATAGCTCTGGGGCCAACGTCCTGACTTTC.